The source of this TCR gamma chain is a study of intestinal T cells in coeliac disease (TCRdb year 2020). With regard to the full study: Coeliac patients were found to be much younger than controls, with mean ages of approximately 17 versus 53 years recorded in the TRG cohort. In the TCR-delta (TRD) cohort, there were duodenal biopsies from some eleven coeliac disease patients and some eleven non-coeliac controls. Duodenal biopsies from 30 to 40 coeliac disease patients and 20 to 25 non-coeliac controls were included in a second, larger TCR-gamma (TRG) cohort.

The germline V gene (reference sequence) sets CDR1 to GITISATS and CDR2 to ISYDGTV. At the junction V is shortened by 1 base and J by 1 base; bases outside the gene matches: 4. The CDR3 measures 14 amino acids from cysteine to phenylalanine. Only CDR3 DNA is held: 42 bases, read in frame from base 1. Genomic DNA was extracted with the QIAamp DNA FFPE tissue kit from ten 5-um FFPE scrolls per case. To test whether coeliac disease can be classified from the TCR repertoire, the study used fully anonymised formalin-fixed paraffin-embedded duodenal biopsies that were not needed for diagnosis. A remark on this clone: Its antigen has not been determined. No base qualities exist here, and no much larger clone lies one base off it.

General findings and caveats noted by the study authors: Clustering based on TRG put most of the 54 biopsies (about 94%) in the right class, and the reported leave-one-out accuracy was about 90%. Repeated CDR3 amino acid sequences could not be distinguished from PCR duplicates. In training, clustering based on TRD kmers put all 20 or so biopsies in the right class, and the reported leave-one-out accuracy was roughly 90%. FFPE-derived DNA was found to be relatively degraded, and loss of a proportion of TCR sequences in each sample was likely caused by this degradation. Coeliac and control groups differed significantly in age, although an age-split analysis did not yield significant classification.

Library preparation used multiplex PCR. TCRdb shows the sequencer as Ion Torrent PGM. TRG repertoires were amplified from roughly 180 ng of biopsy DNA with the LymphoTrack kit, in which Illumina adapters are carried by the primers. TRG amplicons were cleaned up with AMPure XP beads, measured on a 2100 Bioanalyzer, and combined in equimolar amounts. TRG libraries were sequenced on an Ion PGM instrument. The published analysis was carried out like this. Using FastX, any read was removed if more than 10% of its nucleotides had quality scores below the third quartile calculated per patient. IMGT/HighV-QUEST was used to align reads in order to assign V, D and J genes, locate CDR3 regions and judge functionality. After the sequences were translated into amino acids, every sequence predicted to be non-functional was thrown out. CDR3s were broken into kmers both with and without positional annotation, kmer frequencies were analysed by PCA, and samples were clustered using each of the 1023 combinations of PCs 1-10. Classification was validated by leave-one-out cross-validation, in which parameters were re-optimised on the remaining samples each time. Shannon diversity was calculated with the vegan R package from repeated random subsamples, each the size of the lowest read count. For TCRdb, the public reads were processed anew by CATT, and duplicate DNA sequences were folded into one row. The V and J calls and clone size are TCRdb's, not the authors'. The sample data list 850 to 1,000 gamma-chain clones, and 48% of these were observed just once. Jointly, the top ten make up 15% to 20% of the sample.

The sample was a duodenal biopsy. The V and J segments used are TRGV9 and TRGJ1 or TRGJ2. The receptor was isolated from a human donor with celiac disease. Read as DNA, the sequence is TGTGCCTTGTGGGAGGTTTTAAATTATTATAAGAAACTCTTT. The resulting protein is CALWEVLNYYKKLF.